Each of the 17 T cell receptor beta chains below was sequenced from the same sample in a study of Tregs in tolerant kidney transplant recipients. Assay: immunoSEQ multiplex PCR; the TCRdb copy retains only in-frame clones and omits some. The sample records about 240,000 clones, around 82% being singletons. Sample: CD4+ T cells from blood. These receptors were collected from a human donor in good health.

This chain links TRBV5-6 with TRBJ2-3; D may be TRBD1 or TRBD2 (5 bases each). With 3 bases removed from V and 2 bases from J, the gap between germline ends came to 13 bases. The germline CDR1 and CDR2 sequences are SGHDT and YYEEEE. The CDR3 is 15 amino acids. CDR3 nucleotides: TGTGCCAGCAGCTACCGAGGGGCCTACACAGATACGCAGTATTTT. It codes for CASSYRGAYTDTQYF.

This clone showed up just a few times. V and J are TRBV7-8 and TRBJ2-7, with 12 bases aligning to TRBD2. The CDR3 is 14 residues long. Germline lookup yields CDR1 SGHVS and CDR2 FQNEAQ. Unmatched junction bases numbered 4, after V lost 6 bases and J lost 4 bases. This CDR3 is CASRPGTSGYEQYF. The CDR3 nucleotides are TGTGCCAGCAGGCCCGGGACTAGCGGGTACGAGCAGTACTTC.

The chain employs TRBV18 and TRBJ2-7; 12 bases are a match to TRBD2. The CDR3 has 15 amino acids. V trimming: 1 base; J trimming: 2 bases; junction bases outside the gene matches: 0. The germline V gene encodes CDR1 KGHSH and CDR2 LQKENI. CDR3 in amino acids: CASSPRTSGAYEQYF. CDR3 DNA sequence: TGTGCCAGCTCACCACGGACTAGCGGGGCCTACGAGCAGTACTTC.

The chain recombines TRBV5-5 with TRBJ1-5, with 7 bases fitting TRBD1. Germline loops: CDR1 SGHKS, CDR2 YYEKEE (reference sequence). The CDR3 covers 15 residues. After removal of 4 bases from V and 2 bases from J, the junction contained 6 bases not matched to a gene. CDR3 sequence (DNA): TGTGCCAGCAGCCCGACAGGGAGTGGCAATCAGCCCCAGCATTTT. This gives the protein CASSPTGSGNQPQHF.

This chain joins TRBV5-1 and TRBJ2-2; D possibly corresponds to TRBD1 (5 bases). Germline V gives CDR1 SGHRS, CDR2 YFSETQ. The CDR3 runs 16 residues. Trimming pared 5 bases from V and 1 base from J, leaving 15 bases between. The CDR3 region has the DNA TGCGCCAGCAGAAATTCTCTTACAGGGAACACCGGGGAGCTGTTTTTT. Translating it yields CASRNSLTGNTGELFF. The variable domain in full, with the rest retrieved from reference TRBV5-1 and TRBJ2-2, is KAGVTQTPRYLIKTRGQQVTLSCSPISGHRSVSWYQQTPGQGLQFLFEYFSETQRNKGNFPGRFSGRQFSNSRSEMNVSTLELGDSALYLCASRNSLTGNTGELFFGEGSRLTVL.

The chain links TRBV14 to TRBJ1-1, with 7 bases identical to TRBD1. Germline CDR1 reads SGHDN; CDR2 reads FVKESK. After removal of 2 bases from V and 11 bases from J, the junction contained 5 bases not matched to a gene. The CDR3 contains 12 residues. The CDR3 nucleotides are TGTGCCAGCAGCCAATTAACAGGGGCGGCTTTCTTT. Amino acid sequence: CASSQLTGAAFF.

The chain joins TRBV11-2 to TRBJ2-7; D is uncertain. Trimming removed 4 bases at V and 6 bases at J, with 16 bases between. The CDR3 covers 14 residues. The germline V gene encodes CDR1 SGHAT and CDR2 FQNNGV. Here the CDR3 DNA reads TGTGCCAGCAGCTCGAGCCTTCGAGTTTTCGAGCAGTACTTC. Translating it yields CASSSSLRVFEQYF. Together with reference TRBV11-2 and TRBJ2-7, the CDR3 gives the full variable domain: EAGVAQSPRYKIIEKRQSVAFWCNPISGHATLYWYQQILGQGPKLLIQFQNNGVVDDSQLPKDRFSAERLKGVDSTLKIQPAKLEDSAVYLCASSSSLRVFEQYFGPGTRLTVT.

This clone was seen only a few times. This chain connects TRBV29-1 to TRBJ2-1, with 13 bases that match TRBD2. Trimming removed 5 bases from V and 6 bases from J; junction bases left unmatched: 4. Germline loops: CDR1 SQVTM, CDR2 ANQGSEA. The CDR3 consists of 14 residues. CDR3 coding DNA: TGCAGCGTTTGCACTAGCGGGGGGGCCAATGAGCAGTTCTTC. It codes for CSVCTSGGANEQFF.

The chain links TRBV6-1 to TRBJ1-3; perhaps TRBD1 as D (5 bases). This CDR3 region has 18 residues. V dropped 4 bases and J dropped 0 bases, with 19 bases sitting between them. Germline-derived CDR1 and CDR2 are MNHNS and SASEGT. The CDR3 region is CASSGRGPRWPSGNTIYF. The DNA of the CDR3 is TGTGCCAGCAGTGGCCGGGGCCCTCGTTGGCCCTCTGGAAACACCATATATTTT.

CDR3 DNA sequence: TGTGCCAGCAGCTTTAAGACTAATTCACCCCTCCACTTT. Translating it yields CASSFKTNSPLHF. V is TRBV7-2 and J is TRBJ1-6, with D hard to call. The CDR3 sequence is 13 residues long. The ends were cut back, 3 bases at V and 6 bases at J, with 6 bases in the middle. The germline CDR1 and CDR2 sequences are SGHTA and FQGNSA. Using reference TRBV7-2 and TRBJ1-6 for the parts outside the CDR3, the full variable domain is GAGVSQSPSNKVTEKGKDVELRCDPISGHTALYWYRQSLGQGLEFLIYFQGNSAPDKSGLPSDRFSAERTGGSVSTLTIQRTQQEDSAVYLCASSFKTNSPLHFGNGTRLTVT.

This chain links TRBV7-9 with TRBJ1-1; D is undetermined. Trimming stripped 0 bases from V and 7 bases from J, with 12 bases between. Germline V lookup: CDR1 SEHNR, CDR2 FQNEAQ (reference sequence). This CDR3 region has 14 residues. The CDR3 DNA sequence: TGTGCCAGCAGCTTAGCCACGCAGGTTATTGAAGCTTTCTTT. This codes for CASSLATQVIEAFF.

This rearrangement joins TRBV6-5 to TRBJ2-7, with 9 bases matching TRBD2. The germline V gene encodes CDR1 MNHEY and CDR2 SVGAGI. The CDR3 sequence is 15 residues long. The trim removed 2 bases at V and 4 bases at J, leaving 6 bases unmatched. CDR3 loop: CASSYVASGKYEQYF. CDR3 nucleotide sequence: TGTGCCAGCAGTTACGTGGCTAGCGGGAAGTACGAGCAGTACTTC.

The CDR3 DNA reads as TGTGCCAGCAGCTCAAATAAAGGGGACATTCAGTACTTC. Translating it yields CASSSNKGDIQYF. This chain links TRBV7-3 with TRBJ2-4, with D perhaps TRBD1 (5 bases). This CDR3 comprises 13 residues. Trimming removed 4 bases from V and 8 bases from J, with 12 bases in between. CDR1 is SGHTA and CDR2 is FQGTGA in the germline V gene.

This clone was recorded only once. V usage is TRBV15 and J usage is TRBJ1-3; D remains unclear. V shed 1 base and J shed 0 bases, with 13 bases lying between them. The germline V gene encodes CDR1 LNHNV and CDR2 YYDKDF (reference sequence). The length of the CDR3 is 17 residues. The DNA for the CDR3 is TGTGCCACCAGCAGAGTCGGAGGGCTCCTCTCTGGAAACACCATATATTTT. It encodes CATSRVGGLLSGNTIYF.

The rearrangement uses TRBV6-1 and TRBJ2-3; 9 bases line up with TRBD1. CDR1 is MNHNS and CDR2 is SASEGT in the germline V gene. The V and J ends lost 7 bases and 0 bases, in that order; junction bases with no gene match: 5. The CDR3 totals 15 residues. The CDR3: CASIRDRVSTDTQYF. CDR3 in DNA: TGTGCCAGCATACGGGACAGGGTGAGCACAGATACGCAGTATTTT.

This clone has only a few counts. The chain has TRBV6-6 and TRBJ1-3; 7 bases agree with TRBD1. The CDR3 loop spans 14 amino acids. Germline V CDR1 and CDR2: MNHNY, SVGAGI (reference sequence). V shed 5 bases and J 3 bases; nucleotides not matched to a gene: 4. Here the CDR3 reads CASSNTGVGNTIYF. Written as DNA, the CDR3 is TGTGCCAGCAGTAACACAGGGGTTGGAAACACCATATATTTT.

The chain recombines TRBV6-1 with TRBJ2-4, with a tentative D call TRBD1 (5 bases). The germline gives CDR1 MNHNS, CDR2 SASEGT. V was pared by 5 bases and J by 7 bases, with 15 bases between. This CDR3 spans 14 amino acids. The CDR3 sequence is CASSSSLSGNIQYF. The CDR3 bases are TGTGCCAGCAGTTCCAGTCTATCAGGGAACATTCAGTACTTC.